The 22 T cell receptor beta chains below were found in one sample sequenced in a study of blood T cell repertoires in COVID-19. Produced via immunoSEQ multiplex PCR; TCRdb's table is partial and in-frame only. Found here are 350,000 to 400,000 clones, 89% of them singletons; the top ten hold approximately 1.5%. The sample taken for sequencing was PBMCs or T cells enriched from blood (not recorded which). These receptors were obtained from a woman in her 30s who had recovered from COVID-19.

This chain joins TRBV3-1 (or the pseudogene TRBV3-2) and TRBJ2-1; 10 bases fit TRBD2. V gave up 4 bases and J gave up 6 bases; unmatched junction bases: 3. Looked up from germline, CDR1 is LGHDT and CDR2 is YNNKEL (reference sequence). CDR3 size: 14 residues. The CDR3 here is CASSPGTSVNEQFF. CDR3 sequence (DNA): TGTGCCAGCAGCCCTGGGACTAGCGTCAATGAGCAGTTCTTC.

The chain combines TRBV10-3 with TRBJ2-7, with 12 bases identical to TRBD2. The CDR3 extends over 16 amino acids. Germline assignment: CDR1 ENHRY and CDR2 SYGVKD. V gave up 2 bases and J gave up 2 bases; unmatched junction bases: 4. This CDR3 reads CAISERLAGGAYEQYF. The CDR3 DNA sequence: TGTGCCATCAGTGAGCGCCTAGCGGGGGGGGCCTACGAGCAGTACTTC.

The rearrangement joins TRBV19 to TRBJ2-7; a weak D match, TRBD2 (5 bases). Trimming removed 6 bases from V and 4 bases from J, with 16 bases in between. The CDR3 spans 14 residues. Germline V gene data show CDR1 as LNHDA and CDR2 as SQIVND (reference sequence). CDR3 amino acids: CASSTDGKLYEQYF. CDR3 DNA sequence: TGTGCCAGTAGCACGGACGGGAAATTGTACGAGCAGTACTTC.

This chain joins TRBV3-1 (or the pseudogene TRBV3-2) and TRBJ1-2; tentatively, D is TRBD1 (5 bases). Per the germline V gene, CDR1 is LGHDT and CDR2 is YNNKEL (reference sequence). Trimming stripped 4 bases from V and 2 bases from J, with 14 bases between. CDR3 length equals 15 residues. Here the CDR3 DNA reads TGTGCCAGCAGCCCTCGCGGGGGACCGAACTATGGCTACACCTTC. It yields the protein CASSPRGGPNYGYTF.

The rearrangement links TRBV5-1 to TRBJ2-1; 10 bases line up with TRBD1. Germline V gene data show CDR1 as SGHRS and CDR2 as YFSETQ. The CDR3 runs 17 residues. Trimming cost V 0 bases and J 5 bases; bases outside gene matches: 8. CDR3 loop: CASSLGGRDRGHNEQFF. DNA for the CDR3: TGCGCCAGCAGCTTGGGGGGCCGGGACAGGGGTCACAATGAGCAGTTCTTC.

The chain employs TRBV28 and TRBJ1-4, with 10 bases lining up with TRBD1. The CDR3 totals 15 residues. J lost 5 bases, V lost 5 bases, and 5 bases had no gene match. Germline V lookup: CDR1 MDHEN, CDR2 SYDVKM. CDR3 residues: CASSPGDRGNEKLFF. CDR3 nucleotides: TGTGCCAGCAGTCCCGGGGACAGGGGAAATGAAAAACTGTTTTTT.

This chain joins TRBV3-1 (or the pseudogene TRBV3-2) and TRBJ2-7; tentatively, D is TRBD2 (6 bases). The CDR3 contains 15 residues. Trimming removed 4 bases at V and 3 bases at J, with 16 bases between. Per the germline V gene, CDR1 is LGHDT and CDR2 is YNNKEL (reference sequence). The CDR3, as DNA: TGTGCCAGCAGCCCCGGGGCGGGAATTATCTACGAGCAGTACTTC. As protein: CASSPGAGIIYEQYF.

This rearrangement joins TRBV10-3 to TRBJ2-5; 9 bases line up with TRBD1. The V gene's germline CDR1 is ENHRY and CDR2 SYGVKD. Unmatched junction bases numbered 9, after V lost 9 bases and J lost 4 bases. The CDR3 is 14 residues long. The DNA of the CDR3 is TGTGCCATAGGGGACAGGGATGGATTAGAGACCCAGTACTTC. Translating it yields CAIGDRDGLETQYF.

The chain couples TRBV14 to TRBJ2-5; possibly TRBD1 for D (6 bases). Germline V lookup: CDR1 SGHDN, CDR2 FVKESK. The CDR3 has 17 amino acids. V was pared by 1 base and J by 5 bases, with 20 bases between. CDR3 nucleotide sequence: TGTGCCAGCAGCCAAGTCGCCCTCAAAACAGGGTGGGAGACCCAGTACTTC. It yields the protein CASSQVALKTGWETQYF.

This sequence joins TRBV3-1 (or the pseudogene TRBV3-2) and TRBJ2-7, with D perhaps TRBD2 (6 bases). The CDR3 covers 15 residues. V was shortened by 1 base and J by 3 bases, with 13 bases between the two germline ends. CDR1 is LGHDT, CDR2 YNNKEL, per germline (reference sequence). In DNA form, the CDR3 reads TGTGCCAGCAGCCAAGCACCGGGACTTCTCTACGAGCAGTACTTC. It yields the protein CASSQAPGLLYEQYF.

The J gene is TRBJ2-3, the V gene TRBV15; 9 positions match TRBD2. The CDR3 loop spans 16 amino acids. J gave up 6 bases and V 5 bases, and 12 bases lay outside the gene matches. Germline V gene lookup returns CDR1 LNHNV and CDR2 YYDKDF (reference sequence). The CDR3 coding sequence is TGTGCCACCAGCGGACGACTAGCGGAGCCCGGGGATACGCAGTATTTT. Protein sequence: CATSGRLAEPGDTQYF. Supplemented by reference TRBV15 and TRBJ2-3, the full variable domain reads DAMVIQNPRYQVTQFGKPVTLSCSQTLNHNVMYWYQQKSSQAPKLLFHYYDKDFNNEADTPDNFQSRRPNTSFCFLDIRSPGLGDTAMYLCATSGRLAEPGDTQYFGPGTRLTVL.

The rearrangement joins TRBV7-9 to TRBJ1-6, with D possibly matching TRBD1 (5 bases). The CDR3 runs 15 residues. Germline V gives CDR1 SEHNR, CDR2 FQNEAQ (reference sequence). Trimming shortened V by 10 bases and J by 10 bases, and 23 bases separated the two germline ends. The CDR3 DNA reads TGTGCCACTGCGTTCGGTTCCGGGGGAGTATCACCCCTCCACTTT. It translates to CATAFGSGGVSPLHF.

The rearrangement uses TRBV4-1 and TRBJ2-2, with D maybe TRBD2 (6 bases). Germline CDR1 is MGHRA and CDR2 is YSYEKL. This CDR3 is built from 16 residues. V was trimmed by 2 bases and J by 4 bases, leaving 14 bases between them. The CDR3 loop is CASSQPWDFGTGELFF. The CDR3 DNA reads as TGCGCCAGCAGCCAACCTTGGGACTTTGGCACCGGGGAGCTGTTTTTT.

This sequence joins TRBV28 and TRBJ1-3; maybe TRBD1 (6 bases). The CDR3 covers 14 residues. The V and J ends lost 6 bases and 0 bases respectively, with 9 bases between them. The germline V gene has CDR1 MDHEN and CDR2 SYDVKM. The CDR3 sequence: CASSKGGSGNTIYF. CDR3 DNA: TGTGCCAGCAGCAAAGGGGGCTCTGGAAACACCATATATTTT.

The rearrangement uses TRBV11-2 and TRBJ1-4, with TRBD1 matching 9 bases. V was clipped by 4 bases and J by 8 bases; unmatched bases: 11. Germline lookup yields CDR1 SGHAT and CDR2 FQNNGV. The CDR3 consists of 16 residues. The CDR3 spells CASSSTGTGISEKLFF. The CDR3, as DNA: TGTGCCAGCAGCTCAACCGGGACAGGGATTTCCGAAAAACTGTTTTTT.

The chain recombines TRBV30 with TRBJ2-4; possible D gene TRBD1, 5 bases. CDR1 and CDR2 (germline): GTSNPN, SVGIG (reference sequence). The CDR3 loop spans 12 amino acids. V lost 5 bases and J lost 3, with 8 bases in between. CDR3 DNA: TGTGCCTGGGACCAGGGCAAAAACATTCAGTACTTC. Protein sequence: CAWDQGKNIQYF.

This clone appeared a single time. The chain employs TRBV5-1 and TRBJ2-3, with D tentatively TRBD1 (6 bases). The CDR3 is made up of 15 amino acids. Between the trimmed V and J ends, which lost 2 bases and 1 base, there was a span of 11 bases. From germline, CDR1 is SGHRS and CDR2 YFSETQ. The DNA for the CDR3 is TGCGCCAGCAGCTTTCGCGCAGGGGGCACAGATACGCAGTATTTT. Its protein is CASSFRAGGTDTQYF.

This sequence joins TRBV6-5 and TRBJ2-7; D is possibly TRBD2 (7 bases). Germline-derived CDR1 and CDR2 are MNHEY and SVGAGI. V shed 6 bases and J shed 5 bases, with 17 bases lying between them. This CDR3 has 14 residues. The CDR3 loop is CASRPLGGLDEQYF. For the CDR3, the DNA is TGTGCCAGCAGGCCGTTGGGGGGGCTAGACGAGCAGTACTTC.

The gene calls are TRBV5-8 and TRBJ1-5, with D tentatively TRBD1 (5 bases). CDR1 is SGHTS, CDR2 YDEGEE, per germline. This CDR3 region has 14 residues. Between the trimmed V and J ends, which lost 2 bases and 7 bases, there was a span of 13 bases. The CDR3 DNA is TGTGCCAGCAGCTTTCTAGGGGCCATACAGCCCCAGCATTTT. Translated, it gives CASSFLGAIQPQHF. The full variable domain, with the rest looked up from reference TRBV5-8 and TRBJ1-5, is EAGVTQSPTHLIKTRGQQATLRCSPISGHTSVYWYQQALGLGLQFLLWYDEGEERNRGNFPPRFSGRQFPNYSSELNVNALELEDSALYLCASSFLGAIQPQHFGDGTRLSIL.

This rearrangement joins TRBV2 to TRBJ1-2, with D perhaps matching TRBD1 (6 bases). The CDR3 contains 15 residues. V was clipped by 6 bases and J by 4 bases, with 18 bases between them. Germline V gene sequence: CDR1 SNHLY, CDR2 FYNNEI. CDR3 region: CASSANPRTVYGYTF. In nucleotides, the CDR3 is TGTGCCAGCAGCGCTAACCCCAGGACAGTCTATGGCTACACCTTC. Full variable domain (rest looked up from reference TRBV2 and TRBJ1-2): EPEVTQTPSHQVTQMGQEVILRCVPISNHLYFYWYRQILGQKVEFLVSFYNNEISEKSEIFDDQFSVERPDGSNFTLKIRSTKLEDSAMYFCASSANPRTVYGYTFGSGTRLTVV.

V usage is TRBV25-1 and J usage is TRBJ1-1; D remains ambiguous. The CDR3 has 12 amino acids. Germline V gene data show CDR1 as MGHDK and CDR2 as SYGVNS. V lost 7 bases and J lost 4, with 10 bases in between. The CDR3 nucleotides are TGTGCCAGCATCCGCAGGCGCACTGAAGCTTTCTTT. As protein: CASIRRRTEAFF.

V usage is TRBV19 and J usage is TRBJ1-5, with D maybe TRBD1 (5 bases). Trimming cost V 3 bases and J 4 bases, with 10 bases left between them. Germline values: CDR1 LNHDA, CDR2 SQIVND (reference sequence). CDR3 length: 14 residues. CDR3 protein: CASSMGLRNQPQHF. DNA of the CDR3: TGTGCCAGTAGTATGGGACTCAGAAATCAGCCCCAGCATTTT.